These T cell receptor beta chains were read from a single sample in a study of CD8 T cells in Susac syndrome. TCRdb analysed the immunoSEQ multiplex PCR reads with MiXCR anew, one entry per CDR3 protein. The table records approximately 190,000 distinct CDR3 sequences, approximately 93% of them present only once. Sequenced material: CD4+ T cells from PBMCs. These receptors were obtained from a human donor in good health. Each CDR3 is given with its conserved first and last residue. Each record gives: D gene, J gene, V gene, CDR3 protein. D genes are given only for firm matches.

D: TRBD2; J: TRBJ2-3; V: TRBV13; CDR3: CASSLRAGGTDTQYF
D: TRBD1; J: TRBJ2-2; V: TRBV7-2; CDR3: CASSLGRTGRTGELFF
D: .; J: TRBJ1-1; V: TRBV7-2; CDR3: CASSPNRGKSEAFF
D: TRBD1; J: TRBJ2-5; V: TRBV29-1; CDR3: CSVERDRVKTQYF
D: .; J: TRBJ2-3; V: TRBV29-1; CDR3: CSAWTREGMQYF
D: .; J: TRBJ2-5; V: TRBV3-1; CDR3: CASSQDMIGETQYF
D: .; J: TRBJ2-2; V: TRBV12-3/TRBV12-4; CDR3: CASSDGMRTGELFF
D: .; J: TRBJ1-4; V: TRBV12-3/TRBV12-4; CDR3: CASSLDDVGGKLFF
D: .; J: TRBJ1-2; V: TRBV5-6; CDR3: CASSLGGRATYGYTF
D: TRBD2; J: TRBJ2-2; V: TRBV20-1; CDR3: CSARDTSGNTGELFF
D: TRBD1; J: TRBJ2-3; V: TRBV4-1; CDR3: CASSHRGQGGDTQYF
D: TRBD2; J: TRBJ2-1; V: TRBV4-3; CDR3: CASSLPGLAGEQFF
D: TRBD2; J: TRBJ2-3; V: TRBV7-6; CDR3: CASSPAGLAGADTQYF
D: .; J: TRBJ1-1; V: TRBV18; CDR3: CASSSGVTEAFF
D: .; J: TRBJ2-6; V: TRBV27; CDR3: CASSLREANVLTF
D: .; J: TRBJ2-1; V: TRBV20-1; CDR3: CSAPPYRPPYGEQFF
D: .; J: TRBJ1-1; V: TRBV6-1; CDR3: CASSPMGRPGSHTEAFF
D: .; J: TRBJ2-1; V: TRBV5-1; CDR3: CASSLSIQSYNEQFF
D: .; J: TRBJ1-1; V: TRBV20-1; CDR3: CSASIISGAPEAFF
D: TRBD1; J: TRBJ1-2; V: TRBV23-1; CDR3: CASSQRDRGYYGYTF
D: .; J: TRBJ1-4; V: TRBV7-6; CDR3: CASSPPNQGRATNEKLFF
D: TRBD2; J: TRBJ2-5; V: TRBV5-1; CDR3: CASSLAWRGGEETQYF
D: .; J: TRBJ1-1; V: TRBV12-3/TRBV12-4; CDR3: CASSVGWGASEAFF
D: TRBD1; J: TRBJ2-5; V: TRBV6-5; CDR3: CASSYSANRGTQYF
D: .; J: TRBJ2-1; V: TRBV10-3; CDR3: CAIKVSVNNEQFF
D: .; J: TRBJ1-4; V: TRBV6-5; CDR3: CASRARGGMNEKLFF
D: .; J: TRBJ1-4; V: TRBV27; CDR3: CASSLSARRNEKLFF
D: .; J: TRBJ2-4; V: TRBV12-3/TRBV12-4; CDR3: CASSSTGTKNIQYF
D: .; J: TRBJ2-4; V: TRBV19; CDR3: CASSIDAGLAKNIQYF
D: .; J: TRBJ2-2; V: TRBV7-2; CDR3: CASSLGTYNTGELFF
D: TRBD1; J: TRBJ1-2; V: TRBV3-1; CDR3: CATRTGDHGYTF
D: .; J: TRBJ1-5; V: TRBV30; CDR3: CAWSRQGNQPQHF
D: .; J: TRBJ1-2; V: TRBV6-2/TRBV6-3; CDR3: CASSYVSGGYGYTF
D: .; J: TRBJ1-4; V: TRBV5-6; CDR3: CASSFPSGRTEKLFF
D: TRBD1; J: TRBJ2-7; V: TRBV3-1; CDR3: CASSQDSQGDEQYF
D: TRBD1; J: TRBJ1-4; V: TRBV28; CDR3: CASSFADREGEKLFF
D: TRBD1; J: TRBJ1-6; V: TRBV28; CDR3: CASTSPGQGKSPLHF
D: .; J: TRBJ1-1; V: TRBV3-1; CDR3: CASSPVTGLNTEAFF
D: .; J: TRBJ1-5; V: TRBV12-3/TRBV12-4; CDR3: CASSLSLKESGQPQHF
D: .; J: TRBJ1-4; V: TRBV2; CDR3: CASRLVNEKLFF
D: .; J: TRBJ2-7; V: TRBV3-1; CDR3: CASSQGGPGFGEQYF
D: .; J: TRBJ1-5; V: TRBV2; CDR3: CASSPGRRDQPQHF
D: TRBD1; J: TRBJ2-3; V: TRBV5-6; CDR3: CASSLDGQGNTQYF
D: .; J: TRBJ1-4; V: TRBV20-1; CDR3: CSASGLTKGGEKLFF
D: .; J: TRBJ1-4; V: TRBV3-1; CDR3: CASSQDPGGLEKLFF
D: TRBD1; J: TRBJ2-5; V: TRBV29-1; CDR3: CSVSPGQLQETQYF
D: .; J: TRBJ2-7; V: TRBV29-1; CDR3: CSVRGTPYEQYF
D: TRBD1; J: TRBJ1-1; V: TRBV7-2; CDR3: CASSLTGTGQGTEAFF
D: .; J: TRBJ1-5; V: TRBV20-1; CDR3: CSARAISFWTDNQPQHF
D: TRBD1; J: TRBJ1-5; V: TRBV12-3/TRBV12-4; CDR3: CASSPRGQGWDQPQHF
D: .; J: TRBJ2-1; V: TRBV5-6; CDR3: CASSLREIIGENEQFF
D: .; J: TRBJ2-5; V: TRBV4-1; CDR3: CASSQAEGPRDQETQYF
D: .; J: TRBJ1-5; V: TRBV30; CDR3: CAWTTGNSNQPQHF